This entry describes one T cell receptor beta chain. This specimen belongs to a study of blood T cell repertoires in COVID-19. Across the whole study: The study drew acute and convalescent COVID-19 samples from the United States, Italy and Spain.

The method was immunoSEQ multiplex PCR; TCRdb's version includes in-frame clones alone and lacks a portion of them. The top ten clones hold 1.5% to 1.8% of a sample with roughly 410,000 clones, roughly 90% of them seen once. The CDR3 is 16 amino acids. Trimming at V came to 1 base and at J to 5 bases, leaving 5 bases not matched to a gene. Germline values: CDR1 ENHRY, CDR2 SYGVKD. Sequencing was done on a sample of peripheral blood. The clonotype originates from a woman aged 40 to 50 with COVID-19, enrolled during active disease. V is TRBV10-3 and J is TRBJ1-5; TRBD1 matches at 10 bases. The CDR3 loop is CAISEWGQGSDQPQHF. The CDR3 DNA sequence: TGTGCCATCAGTGAGTGGGGACAGGGGAGCGATCAGCCCCAGCATTTT.